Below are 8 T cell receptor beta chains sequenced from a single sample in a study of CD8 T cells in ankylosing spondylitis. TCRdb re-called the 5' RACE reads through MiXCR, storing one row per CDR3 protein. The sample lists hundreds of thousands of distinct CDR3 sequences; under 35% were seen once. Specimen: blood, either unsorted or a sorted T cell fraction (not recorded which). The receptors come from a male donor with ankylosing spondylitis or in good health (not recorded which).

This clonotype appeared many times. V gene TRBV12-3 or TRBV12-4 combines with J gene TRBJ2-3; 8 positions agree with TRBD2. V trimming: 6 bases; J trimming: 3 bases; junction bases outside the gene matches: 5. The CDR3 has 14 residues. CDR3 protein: CASSPGLGTDTQYF. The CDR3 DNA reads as TGTGCCAGCAGCCCGGGACTAGGGACAGATACGCAGTATTTT.

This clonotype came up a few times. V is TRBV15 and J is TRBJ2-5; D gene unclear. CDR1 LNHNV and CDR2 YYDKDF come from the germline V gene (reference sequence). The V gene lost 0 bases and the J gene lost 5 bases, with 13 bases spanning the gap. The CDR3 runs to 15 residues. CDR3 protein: CATSRDRAAGETQYF. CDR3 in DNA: TGTGCCACCAGCAGAGATCGGGCAGCCGGGGAGACCCAGTACTTC.

In nucleotides, the CDR3 is TGCGCCAGCAGCGGCAGAGGGCCCACTCGAAACTACGAGCAGTACTTC. This sequence encodes CASSGRGPTRNYEQYF. The chain uses TRBV4-1 and TRBJ2-7; the D gene is possibly TRBD2 (5 bases). There are 16 residues in the CDR3. The germline gives CDR1 MGHRA, CDR2 YSYEKL. V lost 5 bases, J lost 3 bases, and 20 bases lay in between.

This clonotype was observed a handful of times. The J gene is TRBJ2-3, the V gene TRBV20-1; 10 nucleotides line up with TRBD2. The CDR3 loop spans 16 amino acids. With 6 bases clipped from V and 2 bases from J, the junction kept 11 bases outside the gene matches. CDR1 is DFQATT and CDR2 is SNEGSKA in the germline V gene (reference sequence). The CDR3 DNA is TGCAGTGCAACCGGGACTAGCGTCGGTCCCACAGATACGCAGTATTTT. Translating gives CSATGTSVGPTDTQYF.

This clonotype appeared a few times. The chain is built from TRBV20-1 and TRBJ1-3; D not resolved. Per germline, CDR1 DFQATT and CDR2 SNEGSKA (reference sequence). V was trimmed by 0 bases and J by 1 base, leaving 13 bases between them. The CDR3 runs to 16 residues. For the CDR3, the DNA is TGCAGTGCTAGAGATCCCGTATCGGGGTCTGGAAACACCATATATTTT. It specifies CSARDPVSGSGNTIYF.

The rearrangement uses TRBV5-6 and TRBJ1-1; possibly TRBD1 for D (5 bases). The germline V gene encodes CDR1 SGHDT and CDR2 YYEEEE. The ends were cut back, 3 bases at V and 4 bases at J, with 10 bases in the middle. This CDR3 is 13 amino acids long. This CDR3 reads CASSWGWGTEAFF. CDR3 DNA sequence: TGTGCCAGCAGCTGGGGGTGGGGCACTGAAGCTTTCTTT.

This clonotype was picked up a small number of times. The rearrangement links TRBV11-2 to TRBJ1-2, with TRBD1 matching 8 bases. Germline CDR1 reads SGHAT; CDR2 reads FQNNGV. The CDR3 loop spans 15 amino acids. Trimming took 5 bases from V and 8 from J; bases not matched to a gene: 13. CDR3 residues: CASSPPNDRGEGYTF. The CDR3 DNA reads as TGTGCCAGCAGCCCCCCCAACGACAGGGGCGAGGGCTACACCTTC.

CDR3 in DNA: TGTGCCAGCAGTTTAAACAGGGGCGAGTATCAGCCCCAGCATTTT. Translated: CASSLNRGEYQPQHF. The J gene is TRBJ1-5, the V gene TRBV12-3 or TRBV12-4; 7 bases map to TRBD1. This CDR3 has 15 residues. The V segment lost 2 bases and the J segment 5 bases; nucleotides outside the gene matches: 6.